Listed below are T cell receptor beta chains from one sample, sequenced in a study of CXCR3-negative and CXCR3-positive naive CD8 T cells. Following a re-call of the 5' RACE reads, TCRdb has one entry per CDR3 protein and lacks DNA. This sample's clone table lists about 98,000 distinct CDR3 sequences. Sequenced: naive CXCR3+ CD8+ T cells from blood. These receptors were collected from a human donor in good health. Some clones in this sample may be carry-over from other donors' samples. CDR3s include the opening cysteine and the closing phenylalanine or tryptophan.

V gene: TRBV4-2; J gene: TRBJ2-1; CDR3 protein: CASSQDTTSGGADEQFF
V gene: TRBV12-3/TRBV12-4; J gene: TRBJ2-2; CDR3 protein: CASSTPRQDLTGELFF
V gene: TRBV9; J gene: TRBJ1-5; CDR3 protein: CASSVDVGQPQHF
V gene: TRBV6-4; J gene: TRBJ2-1; CDR3 protein: CASSPYRDSEQFF
V gene: TRBV27; J gene: TRBJ2-7; CDR3 protein: CASSLSEEYEQYF
V gene: TRBV7-2; J gene: TRBJ2-1; CDR3 protein: CASRRDDNEQFF
V gene: TRBV7-6; J gene: TRBJ2-1; CDR3 protein: CASSLGGGWREQFF
V gene: TRBV5-1; J gene: TRBJ1-2; CDR3 protein: CASSLVISNYGYTF
V gene: TRBV29-1; J gene: TRBJ2-3; CDR3 protein: CSVVGGSSGDTQYF
V gene: TRBV4-3; J gene: TRBJ1-6; CDR3 protein: CASSQVGGVRSPLHF
V gene: TRBV29-1; J gene: TRBJ2-7; CDR3 protein: CSVEDRVYEQYF
V gene: TRBV5-1; J gene: TRBJ2-1; CDR3 protein: CASSWGSGGRHNEQFF
V gene: TRBV2; J gene: TRBJ2-4; CDR3 protein: CATMPGEAKNIQYF
V gene: TRBV6-6; J gene: TRBJ1-1; CDR3 protein: CASSYPGADTEAFF
V gene: TRBV6-2/TRBV6-3; J gene: TRBJ1-2; CDR3 protein: CASLTSPDSLPGGYTF
V gene: TRBV7-8; J gene: TRBJ2-1; CDR3 protein: CASSLVIASSYNEQFF
V gene: TRBV7-9; J gene: TRBJ2-3; CDR3 protein: CASSLVVWDTQYF
V gene: TRBV7-9; J gene: TRBJ1-2; CDR3 protein: CASSPGTGSGYTF
V gene: TRBV30; J gene: TRBJ1-1; CDR3 protein: CAWSVTEGTEAFF
V gene: TRBV28; J gene: TRBJ2-5; CDR3 protein: CASSLRDEEETQYF
V gene: TRBV29-1; J gene: TRBJ1-1; CDR3 protein: CSVGPPGDRNTEAFF
V gene: TRBV7-6; J gene: TRBJ1-1; CDR3 protein: CASSEMNTEAFF
V gene: TRBV4-3; J gene: TRBJ1-1; CDR3 protein: CASSQGQGRYEAFF
V gene: TRBV28; J gene: TRBJ1-1; CDR3 protein: CASGTGFDTEAFF
V gene: TRBV5-1; J gene: TRBJ2-3; CDR3 protein: CASSPEGLAGGLEDTQYF
V gene: TRBV29-1; J gene: TRBJ2-3; CDR3 protein: CSVEDGEDYTDTQYF
V gene: TRBV28; J gene: TRBJ2-3; CDR3 protein: CASSPNGGAADTQYF
V gene: TRBV7-9; J gene: TRBJ1-1; CDR3 protein: CASSPPGVNTEAFF
V gene: TRBV6-4; J gene: TRBJ2-7; CDR3 protein: CASSPRAGGPYEQYF
V gene: TRBV6-2/TRBV6-3; J gene: TRBJ2-3; CDR3 protein: CASTPGLPSLTDTQYF
V gene: TRBV29-1; J gene: TRBJ2-1; CDR3 protein: CSVGRASSYNEQFF
V gene: TRBV2; J gene: TRBJ2-1; CDR3 protein: CASSTRPAASSYNEQFF
V gene: TRBV7-2; J gene: TRBJ2-4; CDR3 protein: CASSLVGFENIQYF
V gene: TRBV7-2; J gene: TRBJ2-2; CDR3 protein: CASSLLTGSLSGELFF
V gene: TRBV7-9; J gene: TRBJ1-4; CDR3 protein: CASSLGTAVFF
V gene: TRBV4-1; J gene: TRBJ1-5; CDR3 protein: CASSQALGAMSQPQHF
V gene: TRBV20-1; J gene: TRBJ2-7; CDR3 protein: CSARDRVDYEQYF
V gene: TRBV28; J gene: TRBJ2-7; CDR3 protein: CASSFGGEGYEQYF
V gene: TRBV6-5; J gene: TRBJ2-5; CDR3 protein: CASSYSLDSETQYF
V gene: TRBV18; J gene: TRBJ2-2; CDR3 protein: CASLGTENTGELFF
V gene: TRBV11-2; J gene: TRBJ2-5; CDR3 protein: CASSRPSGETQYF
V gene: TRBV29-1; J gene: TRBJ2-3; CDR3 protein: CSVEQGGTTDTQYF
V gene: TRBV7-6; J gene: TRBJ2-7; CDR3 protein: CASSPGGNEQYF
V gene: TRBV29-1; J gene: TRBJ2-3; CDR3 protein: CSVEAVRGPAPTDTQYF
V gene: TRBV6-4; J gene: TRBJ2-3; CDR3 protein: CASSERGGASDTQYF
V gene: TRBV29-1; J gene: TRBJ1-2; CDR3 protein: CSVGPLRDRVFMHYGYTF
V gene: TRBV20-1; J gene: TRBJ1-1; CDR3 protein: CSVARGYEAFF
V gene: TRBV28; J gene: TRBJ2-1; CDR3 protein: CASIKSPDRYNEQFF
V gene: TRBV12-3/TRBV12-4; J gene: TRBJ1-5; CDR3 protein: CASSLGQGEKAQHF
V gene: TRBV28; J gene: TRBJ1-6; CDR3 protein: CASRLSEKYSYNSPLHF
V gene: TRBV10-3; J gene: TRBJ1-5; CDR3 protein: CAISESRQGYNQPQHF
V gene: TRBV4-3; J gene: TRBJ2-3; CDR3 protein: CASSQGLEGARRTDTQYF
V gene: TRBV27; J gene: TRBJ2-7; CDR3 protein: CASSLSDRPSYEQYF
V gene: TRBV25-1; J gene: TRBJ2-7; CDR3 protein: CASSPMAGPSYEQYF
V gene: TRBV4-2; J gene: TRBJ1-1; CDR3 protein: CASSPTRFRTGLNTEAFF
V gene: TRBV20-1; J gene: TRBJ2-1; CDR3 protein: CSARNPGLAGDEQFF
V gene: TRBV3-1; J gene: TRBJ1-2; CDR3 protein: CASSPDTLQDHYGYTF
V gene: TRBV19; J gene: TRBJ2-4; CDR3 protein: CASSIFSDDSAKNIQYF
V gene: TRBV7-8; J gene: TRBJ1-1; CDR3 protein: CASSYSGGGSGEAFF